This T cell receptor beta chain is from a study of T cells after posttransplantation cyclophosphamide. Findings of the study overall: TRB clonality was highly associated with recipient CMV seropositivity and reactivation. Later post-transplant blood repertoires were often dominated by donor CD8+ memory clones. Tissue-infiltrating T cells from skin or gut overlapped little with blood T cells.

The table came from immunoSEQ multiplex PCR; TCRdb's copy has only in-frame clones and leaves some out. The sample yields 15,000 to 20,000 clones, about 68% seen once. Busulfan-fludarabine conditioning, marrow transplant, and cyclophosphamide on days +3 and +4 were administered. As concerns this clone: What it binds is not known.

This clonotype was sampled from a young adult male patient who received an allogeneic stem cell transplant from a related donor, was CMV-positive, and had acute GVHD only. The T cells may partly be graft donor cells. The sequencing used PBMCs, collected after an allogeneic stem cell transplant with post-transplant cyclophosphamide.

CDR3 sequence reads: CASSLRPGVAGANVLTF. CDR3 in DNA: TGCGCCAGCAGCTTGCGGCCAGGGGTTGCTGGGGCCAACGTCCTGACTTTC. This chain connects TRBV5-1 to TRBJ2-6; maybe TRBD1 (6 bases). Germline lookup yields CDR1 SGHRS and CDR2 YFSETQ. CDR3 length: 17 amino acids. The V end was cut by 1 base, the J end by 2 bases, with 13 bases between. The full variable domain, rest sourced from reference TRBV5-1 and TRBJ2-6, is KAGVTQTPRYLIKTRGQQVTLSCSPISGHRSVSWYQQTPGQGLQFLFEYFSETQRNKGNFPGRFSGRQFSNSRSEMNVSTLELGDSALYLCASSLRPGVAGANVLTFGAGSRLTVL.